The 3 T cell receptor beta chains below come from one sample, sequenced in a study of T-cell reconstitution after alpha-beta-depleted transplantation in children. For TCRbeta, the library was prepared with unique molecular identifiers. One entry per CDR3 protein results from TCRdb running MiXCR on the PCR reads. This table holds under 300,000 distinct CDR3 sequences, 11% found once. Here the sequenced sample was peripheral blood, taken 180 days after TCRalphabeta/CD19-depleted stem cell transplant. Every receptor here comes from a male patient aged 2 to 9 who had a stem cell transplant for chronic granulomatous disease, so the T cells may come from the graft donor.

This clonotype was detected ten times or more. V and J are TRBV7-9 and TRBJ2-3, with D tentatively TRBD2 (6 bases). Between the trimmed V and J ends, which lost 5 bases and 2 bases, there was a span of 14 bases. Germline V gene lookup returns CDR1 SEHNR and CDR2 FQNEAQ (reference sequence). The CDR3 spans 15 residues. The CDR3: CASSPLRGATDTQYF. DNA for the CDR3: TGTGCCAGCAGCCCCCTGCGGGGAGCCACAGATACGCAGTATTTT.

This clonotype was detected ten times or more. The chain recombines TRBV15 with TRBJ1-1; D gene ambiguous. Looked up from germline, CDR1 is LNHNV and CDR2 is YYDKDF (reference sequence). The CDR3 is 13 amino acids. Trimming took off 0 bases at V and 7 bases at J, with 9 bases between the two ends. CDR3 nucleotide sequence: TGTGCCACCAGCAGAGACCTAGCGGGTGAAGCTTTCTTT. This encodes CATSRDLAGEAFF.

This clonotype was counted ten times or more. This chain uses TRBV4-3 with TRBJ2-7; 10 bases match TRBD1. The CDR3 runs to 15 residues. Germline V gene lookup returns CDR1 LGHNA and CDR2 YSLEER. Trimming at V came to 4 bases and at J to 3 bases, leaving 6 bases not matched to a gene. The CDR3 loop is CASSRLTGGDYEQYF. The CDR3 DNA reads TGCGCCAGCAGCCGATTGACAGGGGGCGACTACGAGCAGTACTTC.